Below, 27 T cell receptor beta chains from the same sample are listed, as sequenced in a study of T cell responses to AZD1222 COVID-19 vaccine. This table comes from immunoSEQ multiplex PCR, and its TCRdb copy is limited to in-frame clones, with some not included. Seen here are under 150,000 clones, just over 90% observed once, and the top ten hold 1.9%. Sequencing was performed on peripheral blood, taken 28 days after the second AZD1222 dose. The receptors derive from an adult who received the AZD1222 COVID-19 vaccine.

This chain links TRBV7-2 with TRBJ2-7; no definite D call. Germline loops: CDR1 SGHTA, CDR2 FQGNSA. V was cut by 0 bases and J by 2 bases, with 8 bases left in between. The CDR3 spans 14 residues. CDR3 sequence reads: CASSLAAGPYEQYF. The CDR3 bases are TGTGCCAGCAGCTTAGCGGCTGGACCCTACGAGCAGTACTTC.

V gene TRBV25-1 combines with J gene TRBJ1-1; 8 nucleotides match TRBD1. The length of the CDR3 is 14 residues. V dropped 2 bases and J dropped 4; count of bases not matched to a gene: 3. CDR1 and CDR2 from the germline V gene are MGHDK and SYGVNS. The CDR3 reads CASSELGQGTEAFF. For the CDR3, the DNA is TGTGCCAGCAGTGAACTCGGACAGGGCACTGAAGCTTTCTTT.

The J gene is TRBJ1-2, the V gene TRBV21-1. TRBV21-1 is given as a pseudogene. This CDR3 is 20 amino acids long. CDR3 bases: TGTGCCAGCAGCAAAGGATGTAGGGATGCAGGGAGTGGGGCGGGCTATGGCTACACCTTC. It yields the protein CASSKGCRDAGSGAGYGYTF.

This chain joins TRBV28 and TRBJ2-7, with D perhaps TRBD2 (5 bases). CDR3 length equals 15 residues. Germline assignment: CDR1 MDHEN and CDR2 SYDVKM. Trimming took 3 bases from V and 6 from J, leaving 18 bases between them. The CDR3: CASSLWIGISGEQYF. The CDR3 region has the DNA TGTGCCAGCAGTTTGTGGATCGGAATCAGCGGCGAGCAGTACTTC.

The J gene is TRBJ1-5, the V gene TRBV6-6, with D maybe TRBD1 (5 bases). Germline V CDR1 and CDR2: MNHNY, SVGAGI (reference sequence). Trimming took 1 base from V and 2 from J, leaving 9 bases between them. This CDR3 has 15 amino acids. CDR3 loop: CASSYYQGGNQPQHF. In DNA form, the CDR3 reads TGTGCCAGCAGTTACTATCAGGGAGGCAATCAGCCCCAGCATTTT.

The chain carries TRBV3-1 (or the pseudogene TRBV3-2) and TRBJ2-7; D is possibly TRBD1 (6 bases). The germline CDR1 and CDR2 sequences are LGHDT and YNNKEL (reference sequence). Trimming pared 4 bases from V and 5 bases from J, leaving 21 bases between. This CDR3 comprises 16 residues. The CDR3 nucleotides are TGTGCCAGCAGCCCTTCCGTTGGGGGCGGATCCGACGAGCAGTACTTC. It yields the protein CASSPSVGGGSDEQYF.

The chain links TRBV27 to TRBJ1-2, with D perhaps TRBD1 (6 bases). Trimming shortened V by 3 bases and J by 2 bases, and 25 bases separated the two germline ends. CDR3 size: 19 residues. CDR1 and CDR2 from the germline V gene are MNHEY and SMNVEV (reference sequence). CDR3 region: CASSFVSGQGGGPNYGYTF. Here the CDR3 DNA reads TGTGCCAGCAGTTTTGTGTCGGGGCAGGGAGGGGGGCCCAACTATGGCTACACCTTC.

The genes are TRBV11-2 and TRBJ1-2, with D perhaps matching TRBD1 (6 bases). Trimming pared 5 bases from V and 3 bases from J, leaving 13 bases between. Looked up from germline, CDR1 is SGHAT and CDR2 is FQNNGV. The CDR3 is 14 residues long. The CDR3 bases are TGTGCCAGCAGCCCCTGGGAGGGGGACTATGGCTACACCTTC. It yields the protein CASSPWEGDYGYTF. Complete variable domain (other parts from reference TRBV11-2 and TRBJ1-2): EAGVAQSPRYKIIEKRQSVAFWCNPISGHATLYWYQQILGQGPKLLIQFQNNGVVDDSQLPKDRFSAERLKGVDSTLKIQPAKLEDSAVYLCASSPWEGDYGYTFGSGTRLTVV.

J is TRBJ1-1 and V is TRBV5-1; the match to TRBD1 covers 8 bases. With V trimmed by 4 bases and J by 1 base, 9 bases remained unmatched. Germline V lookup: CDR1 SGHRS, CDR2 YFSETQ. This CDR3 is 16 amino acids long. DNA of the CDR3: TGCGCCAGCAGCCATCAAGGGACAGGCGGGAACACTGAAGCTTTCTTT. Translated: CASSHQGTGGNTEAFF. The full variable domain, in which reference TRBV5-1 and TRBJ1-1 provide the parts outside the CDR3, is KAGVTQTPRYLIKTRGQQVTLSCSPISGHRSVSWYQQTPGQGLQFLFEYFSETQRNKGNFPGRFSGRQFSNSRSEMNVSTLELGDSALYLCASSHQGTGGNTEAFFGQGTRLTVV.

The rearrangement joins TRBV5-4 to TRBJ2-5; TRBD2 might be the D (6 bases). The CDR3 is 14 residues long. Germline V gives CDR1 SGHNT, CDR2 YYREEE (reference sequence). Deletions cut 4 bases from V and 4 bases from J, with 14 bases between. This CDR3 reads CASSGGTTVETQYF. Here the CDR3 DNA reads TGTGCCAGCAGCGGAGGGACGACAGTAGAGACCCAGTACTTC.

J is TRBJ1-2 and V is TRBV20-1; D unresolved. The germline V and J ends were trimmed by 3 bases and 7 bases, with 12 bases remaining between them. In germline, CDR1 is DFQATT, CDR2 SNEGSKA (reference sequence). The CDR3 contains 12 residues. The CDR3 DNA reads as TGCAGTGCTAGTCGGCAGGCGAGTGGCTACACCTTC. Translation gives CSASRQASGYTF.

This clone was observed a single time. The chain joins TRBV7-9 to TRBJ1-1, with D maybe TRBD1 (5 bases). Trimming removed 7 bases from V and 1 base from J, with 16 bases in between. The CDR3 sequence is 15 residues long. CDR1 and CDR2 (germline): SEHNR, FQNEAQ (reference sequence). CDR3 DNA sequence: TGTGCCAGCACCAGGGTGGTGGGGCGGAACACTGAAGCTTTCTTT. It encodes CASTRVVGRNTEAFF.

This chain connects TRBV6-6 to TRBJ1-1, with 8 bases that match TRBD1. CDR1 is MNHNY and CDR2 is SVGAGI in the germline V gene (reference sequence). J gave up 7 bases and V 4 bases, and 14 bases lay outside the gene matches. The CDR3 consists of 16 residues. CDR3 residues: CASSSSTGTGQIEAFF. CDR3 sequence (DNA): TGTGCCAGCAGTTCGTCGACAGGGACAGGTCAAATTGAAGCTTTCTTT.

The V call is TRBV27, the J call TRBJ2-3, with a tentative D call TRBD1 (5 bases). V lost 1 base, J lost 4 bases, and 18 bases lay in between. This CDR3 contains 17 residues. CDR1 MNHEY and CDR2 SMNVEV come from the germline V gene (reference sequence). The CDR3 nucleotides are TGTGCCAGCAGTTTATATTCCCTGGCTAGGGGCCCAGATACGCAGTATTTT. Its protein is CASSLYSLARGPDTQYF.

The chain has TRBV3-1 (or the pseudogene TRBV3-2) and TRBJ1-4, with D perhaps TRBD1 (6 bases). This CDR3 has 16 amino acids. The V gene lost 2 bases and the J gene lost 8 bases, with 18 bases spanning the gap. Germline lookup yields CDR1 LGHDT and CDR2 YNNKEL (reference sequence). CDR3 residues: CASSQIGGTLREKLFF. CDR3 DNA: TGTGCCAGCAGCCAAATAGGAGGGACACTGAGAGAAAAACTGTTTTTT.

This rearrangement joins TRBV5-8 to TRBJ1-4; 8 bases are a match to TRBD1. Germline CDR1 reads SGHTS; CDR2 reads YDEGEE. This CDR3 region has 13 residues. The V and J ends lost 7 bases and 6 bases, in that order; junction bases with no gene match: 5. CDR3 in amino acids: CASEQGGYEKLFF. DNA for the CDR3: TGTGCCAGCGAACAGGGGGGATATGAAAAACTGTTTTTT.

This rearrangement joins TRBV4-1 to TRBJ1-3; 9 bases line up with TRBD1. The ends lost 0 bases at V and 4 bases at J; junction bases unmatched: 1. Germline assignment: CDR1 MGHRA and CDR2 YSYEKL. This CDR3 spans 15 amino acids. CDR3 in amino acids: CASSQEGTGGNTIYF. CDR3 DNA sequence: TGCGCCAGCAGCCAAGAAGGGACAGGGGGAAACACCATATATTTT.

The rearrangement links TRBV5-1 to TRBJ2-3; D tentatively reads TRBD1 or TRBD2 (5 bases each). The CDR3 runs to 16 residues. V lost 2 bases, J lost 0 bases, and 13 bases lay in between. Germline assignment: CDR1 SGHRS and CDR2 YFSETQ. The DNA for the CDR3 is TGCGCCAGCAGCTTCGGGGACGGAACTAGCACAGATACGCAGTATTTT. Translation: CASSFGDGTSTDTQYF. Together with reference TRBV5-1 and TRBJ2-3, the CDR3 gives the full variable domain: KAGVTQTPRYLIKTRGQQVTLSCSPISGHRSVSWYQQTPGQGLQFLFEYFSETQRNKGNFPGRFSGRQFSNSRSEMNVSTLELGDSALYLCASSFGDGTSTDTQYFGPGTRLTVL.

The chain is built from TRBV19 and TRBJ1-3, with 8 nucleotides matching TRBD1. With V trimmed by 3 bases and J by 0 bases, 7 bases remained unmatched. The germline V gene encodes CDR1 LNHDA and CDR2 SQIVND (reference sequence). The length of the CDR3 is 17 residues. Here the CDR3 reads CASSIIRGPGSGNTIYF. In DNA, the CDR3 is TGTGCCAGTAGTATTATCAGGGGGCCCGGCTCTGGAAACACCATATATTTT. Drawing the rest from reference TRBV19 and TRBJ1-3, the complete variable domain is DGGITQSPKYLFRKEGQNVTLSCEQNLNHDAMYWYRQDPGQGLRLIYYSQIVNDFQKGDIAEGYSVSREKKESFPLTVTSAQKNPTAFYLCASSIIRGPGSGNTIYFGEGSWLTVV.

The gene calls are TRBV15 and TRBJ1-3; D may be TRBD1 (5 bases). The ends were cut back, 1 base at V and 10 bases at J, with 11 bases in the middle. There are 13 residues in the CDR3. The germline V gene has CDR1 LNHNV and CDR2 YYDKDF (reference sequence). CDR3 bases: TGTGCCACCAGCAGAGCGCAGGGACGGACCATATATTTT. It is translated as CATSRAQGRTIYF.

CDR3 in DNA: TGTGCCAGCAGCCAAGGGGGGCACACAGATACGCAGTATTTT. It is translated as CASSQGGHTDTQYF. The chain recombines TRBV3-1 (or the pseudogene TRBV3-2) with TRBJ2-3; a weak D match, TRBD1 (6 bases). The CDR3 totals 14 residues. CDR1 is LGHDT and CDR2 is YNNKEL in the germline V gene (reference sequence). V dropped 1 base and J dropped 2 bases, with 7 bases sitting between them.

The V and J genes are TRBV11-2 and TRBJ2-2, with 8 bases that match TRBD1. The germline V gene encodes CDR1 SGHAT and CDR2 FQNNGV. This CDR3 has 15 residues. V lost 5 bases to trimming and J lost 4 bases; unmatched junction nucleotides: 6. CDR3 in amino acids: CASSAWTGFTGELFF. The CDR3 bases are TGTGCCAGCAGCGCATGGACAGGGTTCACCGGGGAGCTGTTTTTT.

In this sample, this clone turned up a few times. J is TRBJ2-7 and V is TRBV12-3 or TRBV12-4, with 11 bases lining up with TRBD1. Trimming took 7 bases from V and 7 from J; bases not matched to a gene: 6. The CDR3 extends over 13 amino acids. The CDR3 DNA reads TGTGCCAGCACCGGGACAGGGGGTGGGGAGCAGTACTTC. Its translation: CASTGTGGGEQYF.

This clone appeared once. CDR3 region: CASSGGRVRGYTF. DNA of the CDR3: TGTGCCAGCAGTGGCGGGAGGGTGCGGGGCTACACCTTC. The genes are TRBV2 and TRBJ1-2; no reliable D call. CDR1 and CDR2 (germline): SNHLY, FYNNEI. Trimming took 4 bases from V and 8 from J, leaving 14 bases between them. CDR3 length: 13 residues.

J is TRBJ1-4 and V is TRBV9; weak D call: TRBD1 (5 bases). Germline V gives CDR1 SGDLS, CDR2 YYNGEE. This CDR3 spans 15 amino acids. Between the trimmed V and J ends, which lost 3 bases and 7 bases, there was a span of 16 bases. The CDR3: CASSGDGGFTEKLFF. CDR3 DNA: TGTGCCAGCAGCGGGGACGGGGGTTTTACTGAAAAACTGTTTTTT.

V gene TRBV3-1 (or the pseudogene TRBV3-2) combines with J gene TRBJ2-3; TRBD2 matches at 10 bases. The trim removed 5 bases at V and 7 bases at J, leaving 6 bases unmatched. CDR1 and CDR2 (germline): LGHDT, YNNKEL (reference sequence). The CDR3 consists of 14 residues. In DNA, the CDR3 is TGTGCCAGCAGCGACAGCGGGGGGGCAAATACGCAGTATTTT. Encoded protein: CASSDSGGANTQYF.

The chain recombines TRBV4-1 with TRBJ1-4, with a tentative D call TRBD1 (5 bases). CDR3 length: 16 residues. Looked up from germline, CDR1 is MGHRA and CDR2 is YSYEKL. V was cut by 0 bases and J by 8 bases, with 16 bases left in between. The CDR3 sequence: CASSQDRGYGAEKLFF. In nucleotides, the CDR3 is TGCGCCAGCAGCCAAGATAGGGGTTACGGCGCGGAAAAACTGTTTTTT.